The clone carrying this T cell receptor (beta chain) was found a few times. The V end was cut by 3 bases, the J end by 6 bases, with 9 bases between. Germline loops: CDR1 MNHEY, CDR2 SMNVEV (reference sequence). The length of the CDR3 is 12 residues. One entry per CDR3 protein, called by TCRdb with MiXCR from the RT-PCR reads. The sample shows about 680,000 distinct CDR3 sequences, more than 13% of them seen only once. The sequence came from a female donor in good health, serving as a healthy control. The specimen was memory CD4+ T cells from blood. The chain recombines TRBV27 with TRBJ2-7; tentative D call: TRBD1 (6 bases). Here the CDR3 reads CASSFPRGEQYF. Written as DNA, the CDR3 is TGTGCCAGCAGTTTCCCCAGGGGCGAGCAGTACTTC.